Shown below are 27 T cell receptor beta chains from a single sample sequenced in a study of blood T cell repertoires in COVID-19. Data came from immunoSEQ multiplex PCR; TCRdb stores just in-frame clones and leaves some out. Of about 160,000 clones in the sample, 85% were seen once. Sequencing was performed on peripheral blood. These receptors were collected from a human donor with acute or convalescent COVID-19. The donor label of this sample is uncertain.

V gene TRBV29-1 combines with J gene TRBJ1-1; D is undetermined. V was pared by 6 bases and J by 5 bases, with 16 bases between. The CDR3 has 13 amino acids. Germline lookup yields CDR1 SQVTM and CDR2 ANQGSEA. CDR3 sequence: CSVSGSRETEAFF. CDR3 bases: TGCAGCGTGTCGGGGTCCCGGGAGACTGAAGCTTTCTTT. Looking up the rest from reference TRBV29-1 and TRBJ1-1 gives the full variable domain: SAVISQKPSRDICQRGTSLTIQCQVDSQVTMMFWYRQQPGQSLTLIATANQGSEATYESGFVIDKFPISRPNLTFSTLTVSNMSPEDSSIYLCSVSGSRETEAFFGQGTRLTVV.

The chain employs TRBV5-4 and TRBJ1-6, with 12 bases fitting TRBD1. The CDR3 covers 17 residues. V dropped 2 bases and J dropped 7; count of bases not matched to a gene: 7. The germline V gene encodes CDR1 SGHNT and CDR2 YYREEE (reference sequence). CDR3 DNA sequence: TGTGCCAGCAGCTTACCGGGACAGGGGGCGGGAAATTCACCCCTCCACTTT. Amino acid sequence: CASSLPGQGAGNSPLHF.

The chain uses TRBV7-6 and TRBJ1-4; no clear D. Per the germline V gene, CDR1 is SGHVS and CDR2 is FNYEAQ. With 5 bases removed from V and 8 bases from J, the gap between germline ends came to 6 bases. This CDR3 region has 11 residues. The DNA of the CDR3 is TGTGCCAGCAGCACCGGGGAAAAACTGTTTTTT. Its translation is CASSTGEKLFF.

V is TRBV30 and J is TRBJ1-6; tentatively, D is TRBD1 (6 bases). The CDR3 runs to 13 residues. Germline CDR1 GTSNPN, CDR2 SVGIG (reference sequence). V was trimmed by 5 bases and J by 13 bases, leaving 18 bases between them. CDR3: CAWGQGYPLPLHF. In DNA, the CDR3 is TGTGCCTGGGGGCAGGGGTATCCGCTGCCCCTCCACTTT.

CDR3 region: CASSGTGFNQPQHF. The CDR3 bases are TGTGCCAGCAGCGGGACAGGGTTCAATCAGCCCCAGCATTTT. The chain employs TRBV6-2 or TRBV6-3 and TRBJ1-5; TRBD1 matches at 9 bases. V gave up 6 bases and J gave up 3 bases; unmatched junction bases: 3. The CDR3 spans 14 residues. Germline-derived CDR1 and CDR2 are MNHEY and SVGEGT.

This clone was found a few times. The chain combines TRBV7-2 with TRBJ1-2; a possible D gene is TRBD1 (5 bases). Trimming stripped 5 bases from V and 4 bases from J, with 14 bases between. CDR1 is SGHTA, CDR2 FQGNSA, per germline. The CDR3 is made up of 14 amino acids. The CDR3 DNA reads as TGTGCCAGCAGCCCTGCGGCGGGGCTCTATGGCTACACCTTC. This codes for CASSPAAGLYGYTF.

The chain is built from TRBV30 and TRBJ2-7; TRBD1 matches 8 bases. The CDR3 spans 15 residues. J was trimmed by 1 base and V by 3 bases; bases with no gene match: 8. Germline V gene lookup returns CDR1 GTSNPN and CDR2 SVGIG (reference sequence). CDR3 loop: CAWRAWDRNSYEQYF. As DNA, the CDR3 is TGTGCCTGGAGGGCCTGGGACAGGAATTCCTACGAGCAGTACTTC. The complete variable domain, with remaining parts taken from reference TRBV30 and TRBJ2-7, reads SQTIHQWPATLVQPVGSPLSLECTVEGTSNPNLYWYRQAAGRGLQLLFYSVGIGQISSEVPQNLSASRPQDRQFILSSKKLLLSDSGFYLCAWRAWDRNSYEQYFGPGTRLTVT.

The V and J genes are TRBV6-1 and TRBJ1-1; 9 nucleotides align to TRBD1. The length of the CDR3 is 15 residues. V was clipped by 1 base and J by 8 bases; unmatched bases: 8. The germline CDR1 and CDR2 sequences are MNHNS and SASEGT. The CDR3 is CASSEGGQGTHEAFF. The CDR3 coding sequence is TGTGCCAGCAGTGAAGGGGGACAGGGAACCCACGAAGCTTTCTTT.

The gene calls are TRBV4-3 and TRBJ1-6; D possibly corresponds to TRBD1 (5 bases). CDR1 and CDR2 (germline): LGHNA, YSLEER. The CDR3 totals 15 residues. V gave up 0 bases and J gave up 7 bases, with 10 bases separating them. This CDR3 is CASSQDVKGNSPLHF. In DNA, the CDR3 is TGCGCCAGCAGCCAAGATGTAAAGGGGAATTCACCCCTCCACTTT.

The table lists this clone with a count of one. The chain combines TRBV7-9 with TRBJ1-5; D remains ambiguous. The CDR3 sequence is 13 residues long. Germline V CDR1 and CDR2: SEHNR, FQNEAQ (reference sequence). Trimming took 4 bases from V and 6 from J, leaving 10 bases between them. The CDR3 loop reads CASSYGEGQPQHF. CDR3 nucleotides: TGTGCCAGCAGCTACGGGGAGGGTCAGCCCCAGCATTTT.

This rearrangement joins TRBV30 to TRBJ2-5, with 9 positions matching TRBD2. Germline V gene data show CDR1 as GTSNPN and CDR2 as SVGIG (reference sequence). The CDR3 consists of 15 residues. V dropped 3 bases and J dropped 4; count of bases not matched to a gene: 9. CDR3 sequence reads: CAWSRTGLARETQYF. The CDR3 DNA sequence: TGTGCCTGGAGCCGCACGGGACTAGCCAGAGAGACCCAGTACTTC.

This chain links TRBV18 with TRBJ2-3; no clear D gene. CDR3 length equals 12 residues. V lost 8 bases and J 1 base, leaving 7 bases between the germline ends. Germline values: CDR1 KGHSH, CDR2 LQKENI. DNA for the CDR3: TGTGCCAGCAATCAGGGCACAGATACGCAGTATTTT. As protein: CASNQGTDTQYF.

This clone was detected only a few times. The CDR3 region has the DNA TGCGCCAGCAGCACCGCGACAGGGGGCGTCTACGAGCAGTACTTC. Amino acid sequence: CASSTATGGVYEQYF. This chain joins TRBV5-1 and TRBJ2-7; 10 bases match TRBD1. The trim removed 4 bases at V and 3 bases at J, leaving 7 bases unmatched. Germline CDR1 is SGHRS and CDR2 is YFSETQ. The CDR3 is made up of 15 amino acids.

V is TRBV5-1 and J is TRBJ1-5, with 7 bases fitting TRBD1. Losses at the gene ends were 4 bases for V and 6 bases for J; bases not matched to a gene: 7. The CDR3 runs to 14 residues. The germline gives CDR1 SGHRS, CDR2 YFSETQ. Here the CDR3 DNA reads TGCGCCAGCAGCCCCTCAGGGGGAAGTCAGCCCCAGCATTTT. Amino acids: CASSPSGGSQPQHF.

As regards this clone: Other DNA sequences from this sample encode an identical CDR3 as well. J is TRBJ1-2 and V is TRBV28; a weak D match, TRBD1 (5 bases). The CDR3 totals 12 residues. Germline CDR1 reads MDHEN; CDR2 reads SYDVKM. The ends were cut back, 3 bases at V and 5 bases at J, with 7 bases in the middle. CDR3 nucleotide sequence: TGTGCCAGCAGTTTGGGGCAGTATGGCTACACCTTC. Translation: CASSLGQYGYTF.

Here the CDR3 reads CASSTFKELGYNEQFF. DNA for the CDR3: TGTGCCAGCAGCACCTTCAAGGAGCTAGGATACAATGAGCAGTTCTTC. The rearrangement uses TRBV5-4 and TRBJ2-1; D is unresolved. Germline CDR1 and CDR2: SGHNT and YYREEE (reference sequence). The CDR3 length is 16 residues. Trimming cost V 4 bases and J 4 bases, with 18 bases left between them.

This clone was picked up a small number of times. The chain employs TRBV5-1 and TRBJ2-5, with TRBD2 matching 10 bases. Looked up from germline, CDR1 is SGHRS and CDR2 is YFSETQ. This CDR3 region has 15 residues. V trimming: 4 bases; J trimming: 5 bases; junction bases outside the gene matches: 8. CDR3 region: CASSPLLAGQETQYF. Written as DNA, the CDR3 is TGCGCCAGCAGCCCCCTACTAGCGGGGCAGGAGACCCAGTACTTC.

The rearrangement joins TRBV18 to TRBJ2-3, with 10 positions matching TRBD2. Unmatched junction bases numbered 7, after V lost 3 bases and J lost 7 bases. The V gene's germline CDR1 is KGHSH and CDR2 LQKENI. CDR3 size: 15 residues. The CDR3 DNA sequence: TGTGCCAGCTCACCGATAGCGGGGGGCGTTAATACGCAGTATTTT. Encoded protein: CASSPIAGGVNTQYF.

The chain is built from TRBV7-9 and TRBJ2-1; TRBD2 agrees at 12 bases. The CDR3 runs 16 residues. The V gene's germline CDR1 is SEHNR and CDR2 FQNEAQ (reference sequence). Losses at the gene ends were 5 bases for V and 0 bases for J; bases not matched to a gene: 2. In DNA, the CDR3 is TGTGCCAGCAGCCCACTAGCGGGGGGCTCCTACAATGAGCAGTTCTTC. It is translated as CASSPLAGGSYNEQFF.

This clone was seen just once. CDR3 loop: CASSSLRATGELFF. CDR3 coding DNA: TGTGCCAGCAGCTCGCTCAGGGCCACCGGGGAGCTGTTTTTT. The chain joins TRBV14 to TRBJ2-2; tentatively, D is TRBD1 (5 bases). CDR1 is SGHDN and CDR2 is FVKESK in the germline V gene. The CDR3 runs to 14 residues. Deletions cut 5 bases from V and 4 bases from J, with 11 bases between.

The V and J genes are TRBV4-2 and TRBJ1-1, with 9 nucleotides matching TRBD1. The CDR3 is 16 residues long. The V gene's germline CDR1 is LGHNA and CDR2 YNFKEQ. V gave up 5 bases and J gave up 9 bases; unmatched junction bases: 16. The CDR3 is CASSVQTGGNVRQAFF. CDR3 nucleotides: TGTGCCAGCAGCGTACAAACAGGGGGCAATGTGCGTCAAGCTTTCTTT.

The gene calls are TRBV5-6 and TRBJ2-7; D is possibly TRBD1 (6 bases). Germline lookup yields CDR1 SGHDT and CDR2 YYEEEE. The CDR3 is 16 residues long. The V gene lost 3 bases and the J gene lost 2 bases, with 18 bases spanning the gap. The CDR3 DNA reads TGTGCCAGCAGCTCAACCCAATACAGGGCCACCTACGAGCAGTACTTC. This translates into CASSSTQYRATYEQYF.

This sequence joins TRBV19 and TRBJ1-1; 7 bases are shared with TRBD1. The CDR3 sequence is 15 residues long. CDR1 is LNHDA and CDR2 is SQIVND in the germline V gene (reference sequence). With 6 bases clipped from V and 0 bases from J, the junction kept 7 bases outside the gene matches. For the CDR3, the DNA is TGTGCCAGTAGGAGGGGACAGAACATGAACACTGAAGCTTTCTTT. It encodes CASRRGQNMNTEAFF.

The chain recombines TRBV27 with TRBJ1-5; TRBD1 might be the D (6 bases). The CDR3 consists of 17 residues. CDR1 is MNHEY, CDR2 SMNVEV, per germline (reference sequence). The V end lost 3 bases, the J end lost 2 bases, and 17 bases lay between the germline ends. CDR3 DNA sequence: TGTGCCAGCAGTTTTCAGTCAGGGGTTTACGGCAATCAGCCCCAGCATTTT. Its protein is CASSFQSGVYGNQPQHF.

The genes are TRBV7-9 and TRBJ1-2; no clear D gene. Trimming took 4 bases from V and 6 from J, leaving 15 bases between them. The CDR3 loop spans 14 amino acids. Germline-derived CDR1 and CDR2 are SEHNR and FQNEAQ (reference sequence). CDR3 bases: TGTGCCAGCAGCTCTTTCACAGTTTCGCATGGCTACACCTTC. It specifies CASSSFTVSHGYTF.

The chain recombines TRBV5-1 with TRBJ1-6; a possible D gene is TRBD1 (6 bases). The CDR3 spans 14 residues. Trimming cost V 0 bases and J 9 bases, with 10 bases left between them. Germline CDR1 SGHRS, CDR2 YFSETQ. This chain's CDR3 is CASSLGDISSPLHF. The CDR3 nucleotides read TGCGCCAGCAGCTTGGGGGACATTAGTTCACCCCTCCACTTT.

The CDR3: CASSEILGTGFYEQYF. Here the CDR3 DNA reads TGTGCCAGCAGTGAAATATTGGGGACAGGGTTTTACGAGCAGTACTTC. V and J are TRBV6-1 and TRBJ2-7; TRBD1 matches 9 bases. This CDR3 contains 16 residues. Germline-derived CDR1 and CDR2 are MNHNS and SASEGT. Losses at the gene ends were 2 bases for V and 4 bases for J; bases not matched to a gene: 9.